These T cell receptor beta chains were read from a single sample in a study of T cell responses to AZD1222 COVID-19 vaccine. Profiling relied on immunoSEQ multiplex PCR, and the TCRdb table lists in-frame clones only, not all of them. This sample has some 190,000 clones; 80% to 90% occur once, and the top ten carry approximately 6.9%. Sequenced material: peripheral blood, taken on day 0 of AZD1222 vaccination. These receptors all come from an adult in good health. The CDR3 runs from the conserved cysteine through the conserved F or W. A D gene is named only where the DNA matches it firmly. Expanded clones get a size class; other rows say once, few or many, or leave the size out.

V: TRBV6-5; J: TRBJ1-4; D: TRBD1; size: -; CDR3: CASRPGTGAEKLFF; DNA: TGTGCCAGCAGACCCGGGACAGGGGCTGAAAAACTGTTTTTT
V: TRBV12-5; J: TRBJ2-2; D: -; size: -; CDR3: CASGSYLPNANTGELFF; DNA: TGTGCTAGTGGTTCCTACCTACCGAACGCGAACACCGGGGAGCTGTTTTTT
V: TRBV4-2; J: TRBJ2-1; D: TRBD1; size: -; CDR3: CASSKPGQGAIEQFF; DNA: TGTGCCAGCAGCAAACCCGGACAGGGGGCGATTGAGCAGTTCTTC
V: TRBV9; J: TRBJ1-2; D: -; size: -; CDR3: CASSEVANYGYTF; DNA: TGTGCCAGCAGCGAAGTCGCCAACTATGGCTACACCTTC
V: TRBV5-1; J: TRBJ1-4; D: -; size: -; CDR3: CASSSWGRKDEKLFF; DNA: TGCGCCAGCAGTAGCTGGGGCAGGAAAGATGAAAAACTGTTTTTT
V: TRBV7-2; J: TRBJ2-2; D: -; size: -; CDR3: CASSFQGRGTGELFF; DNA: TGTGCCAGCAGCTTCCAGGGCCGGGGCACCGGGGAGCTGTTTTTT
V: TRBV23-1; J: TRBJ1-2; D: -; size: -; CDR3: CASSQPRHANNYGYTF; DNA: TGCGCCAGCAGTCAACCCAGACACGCGAATAACTATGGCTACACCTTC
V: TRBV10-3; J: TRBJ2-7; D: -; size: once; CDR3: CAISSLNYEQYF; DNA: TGTGCCATCAGTTCTCTAAACTACGAGCAGTACTTC
V: TRBV5-4; J: TRBJ1-3; D: -; size: -; CDR3: CASSLYRDGNTIYF; DNA: TGTGCCAGCAGCTTGTACAGGGATGGAAACACCATATATTTT
V: TRBV9; J: TRBJ2-5; D: TRBD2; size: -; CDR3: CASSGTSGGFQETQYF; DNA: TGTGCCAGCAGCGGTACTAGCGGGGGTTTCCAAGAGACCCAGTACTTC
V: TRBV7-2; J: TRBJ2-5; D: TRBD2; size: few; CDR3: CASSLAGGQETQYF; DNA: TGTGCCAGCAGCTTAGCGGGGGGGCAAGAGACCCAGTACTTC
V: TRBV6-2/TRBV6-3; J: TRBJ1-2; D: TRBD1; size: once; CDR3: CASSPHRGRANYGYTF; DNA: TGTGCCAGCAGCCCCCACAGGGGTAGAGCTAACTATGGCTACACCTTC
V: TRBV6-2/TRBV6-3; J: TRBJ1-6; D: -; size: -; CDR3: CASSYRGSSYNSPLHF; DNA: TGTGCCAGCAGTTACCGGGGGAGCTCCTATAATTCACCCCTCCACTTT
V: TRBV6-2/TRBV6-3; J: TRBJ1-2; D: -; size: -; CDR3: CASSKGRRVYTF; DNA: TGTGCCAGCAGCAAAGGGCGGCGGGTCTACACCTTC
V: TRBV5-6; J: TRBJ1-5; D: TRBD1; size: -; CDR3: CASSWGTAHSNQPQHF; DNA: TGTGCCAGCAGCTGGGGGACAGCCCATAGCAATCAGCCCCAGCATTTT
V: TRBV2; J: TRBJ1-5; D: -; size: -; CDR3: CASSQYREGSNQPQHF; DNA: TGTGCCAGCAGTCAATACAGGGAAGGGAGCAATCAGCCCCAGCATTTT
V: TRBV5-1; J: TRBJ1-2; D: -; size: -; CDR3: CASSLATSTPGYTF; DNA: TGCGCCAGCAGCTTGGCAACTTCAACCCCTGGCTACACCTTC
V: TRBV7-8; J: TRBJ2-3; D: TRBD2; size: once; CDR3: CASSPVISGGTDTQYF; DNA: TGTGCCAGCAGCCCCGTGATTAGCGGGGGCACAGATACGCAGTATTTT
V: TRBV5-1; J: TRBJ2-2; D: TRBD2; size: -; CDR3: CASSLPGTSGRAGELFF; DNA: TGCGCCAGCAGCTTGCCCGGGACTAGCGGGAGGGCCGGGGAGCTGTTTTTT
V: TRBV7-9; J: TRBJ1-3; D: TRBD1; size: -; CDR3: CASSPRMTGKSGNTIYF; DNA: TGTGCCAGCAGCCCACGTATGACAGGGAAATCTGGAAACACCATATATTTT
V: TRBV6-6; J: TRBJ2-3; D: -; size: once; CDR3: CASSYSTLADTQYF; DNA: TGTGCCAGCAGTTACTCGACACTCGCAGATACGCAGTATTTT
V: TRBV6-5; J: TRBJ2-5; D: -; size: -; CDR3: CASSYAGQNQETQYF; DNA: TGTGCCAGCAGTTACGCGGGACAGAACCAAGAGACCCAGTACTTC
V: TRBV5-1; J: TRBJ1-5; D: TRBD1; size: -; CDR3: CASSLAFGTGGGQPQHF; DNA: TGCGCCAGCAGCTTGGCCTTCGGGACAGGGGGCGGGCAGCCCCAGCATTTT
V: TRBV28; J: TRBJ1-3; D: -; size: -; CDR3: CASSSPGTGNTIYF; DNA: TGTGCCAGCAGTTCGCCTGGGACCGGAAACACCATATATTTT
V: TRBV13; J: TRBJ2-3; D: -; size: -; CDR3: CASSLAPGAGVLTDTQYF; DNA: TGTGCCAGCAGCTTAGCACCCGGGGCAGGGGTCCTCACAGATACGCAGTATTTT
V: TRBV2; J: TRBJ2-2; D: TRBD1; size: -; CDR3: CASRGGTGGVNTGELFF; DNA: TGTGCCAGCAGGGGGGGGACAGGGGGAGTGAACACCGGGGAGCTGTTTTTT
V: TRBV7-2; J: TRBJ2-1; D: -; size: once; CDR3: CASSLMGAGLRDEQFF; DNA: TGTGCCAGCAGCTTAATGGGGGCGGGGCTCAGGGATGAGCAGTTCTTC
V: TRBV11-2; J: TRBJ1-5; D: TRBD1; size: -; CDR3: CASSQYRGSNQPQHF; DNA: TGTGCCAGCAGCCAATACAGGGGAAGCAATCAGCCCCAGCATTTT
V: TRBV18; J: TRBJ1-1; D: -; size: once; CDR3: CASSPGGEAFF; DNA: TGTGCCAGCTCACCGGGGGGAGAAGCTTTCTTT
V: TRBV29-1; J: TRBJ2-7; D: TRBD2; size: -; CDR3: CSVGLTGGLSYEQYF; DNA: TGCAGCGTTGGTCTCACGGGAGGTCTTTCCTACGAGCAGTACTTC
V: TRBV30; J: TRBJ2-7; D: TRBD1; size: -; CDR3: CAWSLRTGPPYEQYF; DNA: TGTGCCTGGAGTCTAAGGACAGGGCCACCCTACGAGCAGTACTTC
V: TRBV7-3; J: TRBJ2-3; D: -; size: -; CDR3: CASSPGRGTDTQYF; DNA: TGTGCCAGCAGCCCCGGGCGGGGCACAGATACGCAGTATTTT
V: TRBV6-5; J: TRBJ1-2; D: TRBD1; size: -; CDR3: CASSYSTRQGYGYTF; DNA: TGTGCCAGCAGTTACTCGACGCGACAGGGGTATGGCTACACCTTC
V: TRBV5-1; J: TRBJ2-3; D: TRBD2; size: -; CDR3: CASSISGTSGGAYTDTQYF; DNA: TGCGCCAGCAGCATATCCGGGACTAGCGGGGGGGCTTACACAGATACGCAGTATTTT
V: TRBV6-1; J: TRBJ1-1; D: -; size: -; CDR3: CASSETGEAFF; DNA: TGTGCCAGCAGTGAAACAGGGGAAGCTTTCTTT
V: TRBV15; J: TRBJ1-2; D: TRBD1; size: few; CDR3: CATSSVSSGQLGGYTF; DNA: TGTGCCACCAGCAGCGTATCTTCGGGACAGTTGGGTGGCTACACCTTC
V: TRBV27; J: TRBJ2-5; D: -; size: -; CDR3: CASSLSGVQETQYF; DNA: TGTGCCAGCAGTTTATCGGGGGTTCAAGAGACCCAGTACTTC
V: TRBV7-3; J: TRBJ1-6; D: -; size: -; CDR3: CASSFGRSYNSPLHF; DNA: TGTGCCAGCAGCTTTGGACGCTCCTATAATTCACCCCTCCACTTT
V: TRBV5-5; J: TRBJ1-1; D: TRBD1; size: -; CDR3: CASSSQGALNTEAFF; DNA: TGTGCCAGCAGCTCCCAGGGGGCCCTGAACACTGAAGCTTTCTTT
V: TRBV7-9; J: TRBJ2-5; D: TRBD2; size: -; CDR3: CASTKTSGGAQETQYF; DNA: TGTGCCAGCACCAAGACTAGCGGGGGGGCCCAAGAGACCCAGTACTTC
V: TRBV5-6; J: TRBJ2-3; D: -; size: -; CDR3: CASSLRGSAADTQYF; DNA: TGTGCCAGCAGCTTGCGGGGCTCCGCGGCAGATACGCAGTATTTT